The rows below give T cell receptor beta chains drawn from one sample of a study of T cell repertoires in cytomegalovirus infection. TCRdb itself ran the reads through MiXCR, one entry per CDR3 protein. The sample consists of some 100,000 distinct CDR3 sequences, 20% to 25% of them appearing once. Sample: CD8+ T cells from PBMCs. These receptors originate from a human donor in good health (CMV status not recorded). Some clones in this sample may be carry-over from other donors' samples. The CDR3 runs from the conserved cysteine through the conserved F or W. D genes are given only for firm matches. Clone size is shown for a subset of rows, as once, few, many or a class of expanded clone.

>.|TRBJ2-5|.|TRBV6-5
TGTGCCAGCAGTTACGGCTCCGGGGAGACCCAGTACTTC
CASSYGSGETQYF
>few|TRBJ2-2|TRBD1|TRBV6-6
TGTGCCAGCAGTTACTCGGGCCAGGGGGACACCGGGGAGCTGTTTTTT
CASSYSGQGDTGELFF
>many|TRBJ1-2|TRBD1|TRBV28
TGTGCCAGCAGTATGGACAGGGCCTCCCAGGGCTACACCTTC
CASSMDRASQGYTF
>few|TRBJ2-7|.|TRBV7-9
TGTGCCAGCAGCCCCGCCGTTTCGGGTGGCGAGCAGTACTTC
CASSPAVSGGEQYF
>many|TRBJ2-7|.|TRBV24-1
TGTGCCACCAGTGGGCAGGATACCTACGAGCAGTACTTC
CATSGQDTYEQYF
>few|TRBJ2-7|TRBD2|TRBV11-2
TGTGCCAGCAGCTTAGCCAAGGGGACTAGCGGATCCTACGAGCAGTACTTC
CASSLAKGTSGSYEQYF
>.|TRBJ1-1|.|TRBV3-1
TGTGCCAGCAGCCAACGTATAGGGGCTGAAGCTTTCTTT
CASSQRIGAEAFF
>.|TRBJ2-5|.|TRBV20-1
TGCAGTGCTGGTACCGTGGGGCAAGAGACCCAGTACTTC
CSAGTVGQETQYF
>.|TRBJ2-3|.|TRBV12-3/TRBV12-4
TGTGCCAGCACCTTATCGGAGGGGGACCTTGGTACGCAGTATTTT
CASTLSEGDLGTQYF
>.|TRBJ1-3|.|TRBV7-4
TGTGCCAGCAGCTTAGCGCTTACGGGCTCTGGAAACACCATATATTTT
CASSLALTGSGNTIYF
>.|TRBJ2-6|.|TRBV6-2/TRBV6-3
TGTGCCAGCAGTTACTTTCCTGGGGCCAACGTCCTGACTTTC
CASSYFPGANVLTF
>.|TRBJ2-2|.|TRBV5-4
TGTGCCAGCAGAATGAACACCGGGGAGCTGTTTTTT
CASRMNTGELFF
>.|TRBJ1-5|TRBD1|TRBV30
TGTGCCTGGAGTGGCGGACAGGGTCATCAGCCCCAGCATTTT
CAWSGGQGHQPQHF